This T cell receptor beta chain was sequenced during a study of T cell clonotyping in hematopoietic cell transplantation. Points from the study as a whole: At the given depth, recipient repertoires were over 95% de novo clonotypes. No sorting was done, leaving CD4 and CD8 contributions mixed. After transplant, recipient diversity fell while pathologically expanded clonotypes grew through day 180.

V was pared by 1 base and J by 5 bases, with 7 bases of the junction left unmatched. The CDR3 spans 15 residues. Germline V lookup: CDR1 SNHLY, CDR2 FYNNEI. Samples: about 28 days before transplant, then days 30, 100 and 180 after. This table comes from immunoSEQ multiplex PCR, and its TCRdb copy is limited to in-frame clones, with some not included. Of roughly 4,600 clones listed, roughly 96% are singletons. This clone was observed a few times. Antigen: not known. Sequences were derived from PBMCs, sampled 100 days after allogeneic stem cell transplant. The TCR originated in a male patient in his thirties or forties who had an allogeneic stem cell transplant from a related donor, so the T cells may come from the graft donor. Some clones in this sample may be carry-over from other donors' samples. The V and J genes are TRBV2 and TRBJ2-7; TRBD1 agrees at 8 bases. The CDR3 nucleotides read TGTGCCAGCAGTGAAGGTTTGGACAGGGTCCACGAGCAGTACTTC. Protein: CASSEGLDRVHEQYF. Looking up the rest from reference TRBV2 and TRBJ2-7 gives the full variable domain: EPEVTQTPSHQVTQMGQEVILRCVPISNHLYFYWYRQILGQKVEFLVSFYNNEISEKSEIFDDQFSVERPDGSNFTLKIRSTKLEDSAMYFCASSEGLDRVHEQYFGPGTRLTVT.